One and the same sample provided the 19 T cell receptor beta chains below, sequenced in a study of CD8+ T cells in alopecia areata. Treatment indicated: oral pan-JAK inhibitor, 5-10 mg twice daily. Sequencing relied on a cDNA template that was reverse transcribed from extracted RNA. Clones were read by immunoSEQ multiplex PCR, and TCRdb kept only the in-frame ones, dropping some. Here the sample spans roughly 200,000 clones, under 60% being singletons. The sample was CD8+ T cells sorted from blood, taken at week 24, from a patient treated with tofacitinib. The receptors shown here come from a human donor with alopecia areata.

This clone was observed a handful of times. Other DNA variants within this sample encode the same CDR3. The rearrangement uses TRBV25-1 and TRBJ2-2; D gene unclear. The germline V and J ends were trimmed by 7 bases and 3 bases, with 3 bases remaining between them. The CDR3 contains 11 residues. CDR1 is MGHDK and CDR2 is SYGVNS in the germline V gene. In DNA, the CDR3 is TGTGCCAGCACCTACACCGGGGAGCTGTTTTTT. Translating it yields CASTYTGELFF. Full variable domain (outside the CDR3, taken from reference TRBV25-1 and TRBJ2-2): EADIYQTPRYLVIGTGKKITLECSQTMGHDKMYWYQQDPGMELHLIHYSYGVNSTEKGDLSSESTVSRIRTEHFPLTLESARPSHTSQYLCASTYTGELFFGEGSRLTVL.

This clone was found a few times. This sequence joins TRBV5-1 and TRBJ1-2; D unclear. V lost 0 bases, J lost 1 base, and 10 bases lay in between. The CDR3 is 15 amino acids. Germline V lookup: CDR1 SGHRS, CDR2 YFSETQ. The CDR3 bases are TGCGCCAGCAGCTTGGTAGCCGGAGATAACTATGGCTACACCTTC. Amino acids: CASSLVAGDNYGYTF. The variable domain in full, completed from reference TRBV5-1 and TRBJ1-2, reads KAGVTQTPRYLIKTRGQQVTLSCSPISGHRSVSWYQQTPGQGLQFLFEYFSETQRNKGNFPGRFSGRQFSNSRSEMNVSTLELGDSALYLCASSLVAGDNYGYTFGSGTRLTVV.

In this sample, this clone turned up once. The V gene is TRBV5-6, the J gene TRBJ1-2; TRBD1 matches 8 bases. The CDR3 sequence is 14 residues long. Germline V CDR1 and CDR2: SGHDT, YYEEEE. Germline trimming cut 0 bases from V and 4 bases from J; bases unmatched to any gene: 2. CDR3 nucleotide sequence: TGTGCCAGCAGCTTGGGGGACAGGCCCTATGGCTACACCTTC. This translates into CASSLGDRPYGYTF.

The gene calls are TRBV29-1 and TRBJ2-7; D perhaps matches TRBD1 (6 bases). CDR1 is SQVTM, CDR2 ANQGSEA, per germline. V lost 7 bases and J 3 bases, leaving 13 bases between the germline ends. CDR3 size: 12 residues. This chain's CDR3 is CSARDNFYEQYF. The CDR3 DNA is TGCAGCGCGAGGGACAATTTCTACGAGCAGTACTTC.

This clone was detected a few times. The chain links TRBV28 to TRBJ2-7, with D possibly being TRBD1 (6 bases). V lost 6 bases and J lost 2, with 14 bases in between. Germline V lookup: CDR1 MDHEN, CDR2 SYDVKM. This CDR3 contains 14 residues. CDR3 loop: CASSRDGTTYEQYF. For the CDR3, the DNA is TGTGCCAGCAGCCGGGACGGGACAACCTACGAGCAGTACTTC.

This clone has only a few counts. The rearrangement joins TRBV5-6 to TRBJ2-7, with D unclear. The CDR3 has 11 amino acids. Germline loops: CDR1 SGHDT, CDR2 YYEEEE. Trimming took 4 bases from V and 2 from J, leaving 4 bases between them. The CDR3 bases are TGTGCCAGCAGCCGAACCTACGAGCAGTACTTC. This gives the protein CASSRTYEQYF.

The chain joins TRBV7-8 to TRBJ2-7; 8 positions agree with TRBD2. Trimming took 5 bases from V and 3 from J; bases not matched to a gene: 6. Germline V gene data show CDR1 as SGHVS and CDR2 as FQNEAQ. This CDR3 is built from 14 residues. The CDR3 DNA sequence: TGTGCCAGCAGCCCCTTGGGACTAGTCTACGAGCAGTACTTC. Amino acid sequence: CASSPLGLVYEQYF.

There are a few counts of this clone. V gene TRBV7-8 combines with J gene TRBJ2-3; 15 bases align to TRBD2. The V segment lost 5 bases and the J segment 0 bases; nucleotides outside the gene matches: 3. In germline, CDR1 is SGHVS, CDR2 FQNEAQ. The CDR3 has 17 amino acids. CDR3 sequence (DNA): TGTGCCAGCAGCCGGACTAGCGGGGGGGCCAGCACAGATACGCAGTATTTT. This translates into CASSRTSGGASTDTQYF.

The chain joins TRBV30 to TRBJ1-2, with D possibly matching TRBD1 (5 bases). The V gene's germline CDR1 is GTSNPN and CDR2 SVGIG (reference sequence). The CDR3 sequence is 12 residues long. Trimming pared 4 bases from V and 4 bases from J, leaving 10 bases between. The CDR3 sequence: CAWTGELYGYTF. CDR3 nucleotides: TGTGCCTGGACGGGGGAACTCTATGGCTACACCTTC.

This clone was found once. The chain joins TRBV30 to TRBJ2-1, with TRBD2 matching 11 bases. Trimming at V came to 5 bases and at J to 1 base, leaving 1 base not matched to a gene. The CDR3 has 14 amino acids. Germline assignment: CDR1 GTSNPN and CDR2 SVGIG (reference sequence). CDR3 region: CAWASGGSYNEQFF. CDR3 bases: TGTGCCTGGGCTAGCGGGGGGTCCTACAATGAGCAGTTCTTC.

The chain is built from TRBV25-1 and TRBJ2-7; no clear D. This CDR3 region has 12 residues. V was cut by 5 bases and J by 0 bases, with 5 bases left in between. CDR1 MGHDK and CDR2 SYGVNS come from the germline V gene. Here the CDR3 reads CASSIGSYEQYF. CDR3 nucleotide sequence: TGTGCCAGCAGTATCGGCTCCTACGAGCAGTACTTC.

This clone came up a few times. The rearrangement joins TRBV4-2 to TRBJ1-5; D gene ambiguous. From germline, CDR1 is LGHNA and CDR2 YNFKEQ. The CDR3 loop spans 15 amino acids. V was pared by 1 base and J by 7 bases, with 14 bases between. The CDR3 loop is CASSQVAGSGQPQHF. Written as DNA, the CDR3 is TGTGCCAGCAGCCAAGTAGCGGGTTCGGGACAGCCCCAGCATTTT.

This sequence joins TRBV30 and TRBJ2-7; a weak D match, TRBD1 (6 bases). V lost 5 bases and J lost 3, with 11 bases in between. The CDR3 has 12 residues. The V gene's germline CDR1 is GTSNPN and CDR2 SVGIG (reference sequence). The CDR3 nucleotides read TGTGCCTGGTCCCGGGACAACTACGAGCAGTACTTC. This gives the protein CAWSRDNYEQYF.

This clone came up a few times. The genes are TRBV29-1 and TRBJ2-1; no definite D call. The germline CDR1 and CDR2 sequences are SQVTM and ANQGSEA. The CDR3 consists of 14 residues. Trimming shortened V by 6 bases and J by 7 bases, and 19 bases separated the two germline ends. The CDR3 bases are TGCAGCGTCACGGTGGTTCATCCCGTGAATGAGCAGTTCTTC. This gives the protein CSVTVVHPVNEQFF.

Points on this clone: The sample holds other DNA sequences that translate to the same CDR3. The gene calls are TRBV7-9 and TRBJ2-5, with D uncertain. The V and J ends lost 3 bases and 4 bases respectively, with 3 bases between them. The CDR3 is 11 residues long. The germline CDR1 and CDR2 sequences are SEHNR and FQNEAQ (reference sequence). The CDR3 nucleotides read TGTGCCAGCAGCTTCGGAGAGACCCAGTACTTC. This gives the protein CASSFGETQYF.

Here the CDR3 DNA reads TGTGCCTGGAACCCCTTGGCAAGCTCCTACGAGCAGTACTTC. Its translation: CAWNPLASSYEQYF. The chain is built from TRBV30 and TRBJ2-7; no clear D gene. This CDR3 has 14 residues. Per germline, CDR1 GTSNPN and CDR2 SVGIG (reference sequence). Trimming cost V 4 bases and J 0 bases, with 13 bases left between them.

This clone showed up just a few times. J is TRBJ2-3 and V is TRBV25-1, with no clear D. In germline, CDR1 is MGHDK, CDR2 SYGVNS. With 4 bases removed from V and 1 base from J, the gap between germline ends came to 15 bases. The CDR3 length is 16 residues. The CDR3 sequence: CASSGLVGRRTDTQYF. The CDR3 DNA is TGTGCCAGCAGTGGCCTGGTAGGGCGCCGCACAGATACGCAGTATTTT. The entire variable domain, with the rest obtained from reference TRBV25-1 and TRBJ2-3, is as follows: EADIYQTPRYLVIGTGKKITLECSQTMGHDKMYWYQQDPGMELHLIHYSYGVNSTEKGDLSSESTVSRIRTEHFPLTLESARPSHTSQYLCASSGLVGRRTDTQYFGPGTRLTVL.

V usage is TRBV13 and J usage is TRBJ1-2; D is undetermined. CDR1 is PRHDT and CDR2 is FYEKMQ in the germline V gene (reference sequence). This CDR3 comprises 15 residues. V lost 0 bases and J lost 6, with 14 bases in between. CDR3 nucleotides: TGTGCCAGCAGCTTAGGGCAGGCCACCTATAATGGCTACACCTTC. This gives the protein CASSLGQATYNGYTF.

The gene calls are TRBV9 and TRBJ2-3; D perhaps matches TRBD1 (6 bases). The CDR3 sequence is 15 residues long. Per the germline V gene, CDR1 is SGDLS and CDR2 is YYNGEE. V was clipped by 3 bases and J by 2 bases, with 13 bases between them. CDR3 protein: CASSARGQNTDTQYF. In nucleotides, the CDR3 is TGTGCCAGCAGCGCCCGCGGACAGAACACAGATACGCAGTATTTT.